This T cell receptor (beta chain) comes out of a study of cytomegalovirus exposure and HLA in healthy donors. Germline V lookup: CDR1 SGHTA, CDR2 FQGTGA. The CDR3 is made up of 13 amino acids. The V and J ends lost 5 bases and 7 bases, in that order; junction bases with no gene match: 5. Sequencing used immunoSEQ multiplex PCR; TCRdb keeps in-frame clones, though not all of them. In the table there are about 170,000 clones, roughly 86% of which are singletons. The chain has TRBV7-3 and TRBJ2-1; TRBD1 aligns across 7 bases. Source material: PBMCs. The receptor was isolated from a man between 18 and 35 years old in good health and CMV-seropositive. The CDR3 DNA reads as TGTGCCAGCAGCGAATACAGGGGTAATGAGCAGTTCTTC. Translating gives CASSEYRGNEQFF.